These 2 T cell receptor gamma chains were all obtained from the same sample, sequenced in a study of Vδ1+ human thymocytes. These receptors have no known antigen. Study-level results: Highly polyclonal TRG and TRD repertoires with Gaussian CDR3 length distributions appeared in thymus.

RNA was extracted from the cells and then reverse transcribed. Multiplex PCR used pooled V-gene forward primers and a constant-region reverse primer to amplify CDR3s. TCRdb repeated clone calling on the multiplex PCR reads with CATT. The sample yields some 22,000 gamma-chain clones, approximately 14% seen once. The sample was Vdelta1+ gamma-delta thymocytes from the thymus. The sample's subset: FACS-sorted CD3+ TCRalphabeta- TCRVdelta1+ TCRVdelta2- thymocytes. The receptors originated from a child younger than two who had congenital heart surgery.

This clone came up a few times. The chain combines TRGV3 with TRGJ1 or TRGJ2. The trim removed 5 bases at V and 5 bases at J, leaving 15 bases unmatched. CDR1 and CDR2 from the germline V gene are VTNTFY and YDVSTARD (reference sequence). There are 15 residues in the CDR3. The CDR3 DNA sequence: TGTGCCACCTGGGCCGTGTTGCAGGACAATTATAAGAAACTCTTT. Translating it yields CATWAVLQDNYKKLF.

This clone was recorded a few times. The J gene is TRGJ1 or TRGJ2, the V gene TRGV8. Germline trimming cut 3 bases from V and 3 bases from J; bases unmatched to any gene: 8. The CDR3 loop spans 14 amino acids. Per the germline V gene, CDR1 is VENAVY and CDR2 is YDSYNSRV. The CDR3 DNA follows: TGTGCCACCTGGGATTTAATGGTTTATTATAAGAAACTCTTT. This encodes CATWDLMVYYKKLF.